This T cell receptor beta chain was captured in a study of cytomegalovirus exposure and HLA in healthy donors. The CDR3 loop spans 14 amino acids. V lost 5 bases, J lost 4 bases, and 8 bases stayed unmatched. CDR1 SEHNR and CDR2 FQNEAQ come from the germline V gene (reference sequence). PCR primers comprised 60 Vbeta and 13 Jbeta primers. Here immunoSEQ multiplex PCR was the method, and the copy in TCRdb shows in-frame clones only, minus some. The table has fewer than 200,000 clones, approximately 80% seen once. Comment on this clone: Its antigen is unidentified.

Findings and limits, study-wide: Researchers reported in a later analysis that common viral pathogens appeared linked to several top clusters.

The origin of this receptor is a young woman in good health and CMV-seronegative. Source material: PBMCs. The chain carries TRBV7-9 and TRBJ2-7, with 7 bases that match TRBD2. The CDR3: CASSPGGKPYEQYF. The CDR3 bases are TGTGCCAGCAGCCCGGGGGGAAAGCCGTACGAGCAGTACTTC.